This entry lists 13 T cell receptor beta chains sequenced from one sample in a study of blood T cell repertoires in COVID-19. The table came from immunoSEQ multiplex PCR; TCRdb's copy has only in-frame clones and leaves some out. The repertoire includes about 240,000 clones, less than 90% of them detected once, and 6.2% sits in the top ten. The sequenced sample consisted of peripheral blood. The receptor source for this set is a man aged 55 to 70 with acute or convalescent COVID-19.

CDR3 in DNA: TGTGCCAGCAGCCCCAGCGGGAGGGCCTTGAATGAGCAGTTCTTC. Its translation is CASSPSGRALNEQFF. The chain joins TRBV7-2 to TRBJ2-1; 10 bases are shared with TRBD2. CDR1 SGHTA and CDR2 FQGNSA come from the germline V gene. The V gene end was trimmed by 5 bases and the J gene end by 7 bases; junction bases not matched to a gene: 8. This CDR3 spans 15 amino acids.

The chain joins TRBV9 to TRBJ2-1, with a tentative D call TRBD2 (6 bases). The CDR3 covers 18 residues. Germline V gene lookup returns CDR1 SGDLS and CDR2 YYNGEE. Deletions cut 0 bases from V and 4 bases from J, with 20 bases between. Here the CDR3 DNA reads TGTGCCAGCAGCGTAGCTGCTGAAGTAGCGGCGATATACAATGAGCAGTTCTTC. Protein product: CASSVAAEVAAIYNEQFF.

This clone was counted once. This chain uses TRBV25-1 with TRBJ1-2; 7 positions agree with TRBD1. The germline V gene encodes CDR1 MGHDK and CDR2 SYGVNS. Trimming removed 6 bases from V and 1 base from J; junction bases left unmatched: 5. The CDR3 sequence is 14 residues long. The CDR3 DNA is TGTGCCAGCAGCGACAGGGCGAATAACTATGGCTACACCTTC. It codes for CASSDRANNYGYTF.

The chain links TRBV7-2 to TRBJ1-3; D unresolved. V was pared by 3 bases and J by 3 bases, with 6 bases between. This CDR3 contains 13 residues. From germline, CDR1 is SGHTA and CDR2 FQGNSA. CDR3 protein: CASSFRLGNTIYF. Here the CDR3 DNA reads TGTGCCAGCAGCTTTCGACTTGGAAACACCATATATTTT. Complete variable domain (other parts from reference TRBV7-2 and TRBJ1-3): GAGVSQSPSNKVTEKGKDVELRCDPISGHTALYWYRQSLGQGLEFLIYFQGNSAPDKSGLPSDRFSAERTGGSVSTLTIQRTQQEDSAVYLCASSFRLGNTIYFGEGSWLTVV.

This clone was recorded only once. The chain combines TRBV4-1 with TRBJ2-2; 8 bases match TRBD1. The germline CDR1 and CDR2 sequences are MGHRA and YSYEKL. The J segment lost 4 bases and the V segment lost 1 base, leaving 2 bases of the junction unmatched. CDR3 length: 15 amino acids. The CDR3 bases are TGCGCCAGCAGCCAAGGACAGGGGCTCACCGGGGAGCTGTTTTTT. This sequence encodes CASSQGQGLTGELFF.

The chain recombines TRBV19 with TRBJ1-5, with a weak D call TRBD1 (6 bases). CDR3 length: 16 amino acids. Germline V gene sequence: CDR1 LNHDA, CDR2 SQIVND (reference sequence). The V end lost 8 bases, the J end lost 10 bases, and 27 bases lay between the germline ends. This CDR3 is CASLSTLQGMVSPQHF. CDR3 sequence (DNA): TGTGCCAGTCTCTCCACCCTTCAGGGGATGGTCAGCCCCCAGCATTTT.

This rearrangement joins TRBV2 to TRBJ1-1, with 7 bases fitting TRBD1. The CDR3 runs 15 residues. The germline V gene has CDR1 SNHLY and CDR2 FYNNEI. The V and J ends lost 6 bases and 0 bases, in that order; junction bases with no gene match: 7. The CDR3 loop reads CASRHRDSMNTEAFF. CDR3 in DNA: TGTGCCAGCAGACACCGGGACAGCATGAACACTGAAGCTTTCTTT.

The rearrangement uses TRBV30 and TRBJ2-5; 8 positions agree with TRBD2. There are 15 residues in the CDR3. The germline V gene encodes CDR1 GTSNPN and CDR2 SVGIG (reference sequence). V dropped 4 bases and J dropped 5; count of bases not matched to a gene: 12. The CDR3: CAWNYRGGSRETQYF. CDR3 in DNA: TGTGCCTGGAATTACCGCGGGGGGTCGAGGGAGACCCAGTACTTC.

The chain uses TRBV12-5 and TRBJ2-1; 10 bases align to TRBD2. Germline V gives CDR1 LGHNT, CDR2 FRNRAP. The CDR3 totals 23 residues. V lost 6 bases, J lost 4 bases, and 30 bases stayed unmatched. The CDR3, as DNA: TGTGCTAGTGGCCCCCCGGGTGGGAGGGGACAGCCTCCTAGCGGGAGAGTTTACAATGAGCAGTTCTTC. It encodes CASGPPGGRGQPPSGRVYNEQFF.

The chain uses TRBV6-1 and TRBJ2-4; 8 bases are shared with TRBD1. V dropped 0 bases and J dropped 7; count of bases not matched to a gene: 2. CDR3 size: 14 residues. Germline V gives CDR1 MNHNS, CDR2 SASEGT. The CDR3 loop is CASSEAGQGNIQYF. DNA of the CDR3: TGTGCCAGCAGTGAAGCTGGACAGGGTAACATTCAGTACTTC.

This sequence joins TRBV15 and TRBJ2-3; weak D call: TRBD2 (6 bases). Deletions cut 3 bases from V and 1 base from J, with 11 bases between. The CDR3 length is 15 residues. CDR1 is LNHNV, CDR2 YYDKDF, per germline (reference sequence). This chain's CDR3 is CATSRLREGTDTQYF. The CDR3 DNA is TGTGCCACCAGCAGGCTAAGGGAGGGCACAGATACGCAGTATTTT.

The chain uses TRBV9 and TRBJ2-1; no clear D. From germline, CDR1 is SGDLS and CDR2 YYNGEE. Between the trimmed V and J ends, which lost 0 bases and 6 bases, there was a span of 7 bases. The CDR3 is 13 residues long. Here the CDR3 reads CASSVGARNEQFF. The CDR3 nucleotides read TGTGCCAGCAGCGTAGGGGCCCGCAATGAGCAGTTCTTC.

The chain is built from TRBV3-1 (or the pseudogene TRBV3-2) and TRBJ2-1; TRBD2 matches 11 bases. The CDR3 is made up of 17 amino acids. The V gene end was trimmed by 1 base and the J gene end by 8 bases; junction bases not matched to a gene: 10. Germline V gene lookup returns CDR1 LGHDT and CDR2 YNNKEL (reference sequence). The CDR3 nucleotides read TGTGCCAGCAGCCAAGGAGGTAGCGGGAGGGCCATATATGAGCAGTTCTTC. It specifies CASSQGGSGRAIYEQFF.